The 29 T cell receptor beta chains reported below all come from one sample, sequenced in a study of blood T cell repertoires in COVID-19. TCRdb's table, derived via immunoSEQ multiplex PCR, lists solely in-frame clones and lacks some. The table records just under 65,000 clones, 80% to 90% of them present only once. Sequenced sample: peripheral blood. These receptors all stem from a human donor in a cohort sampled during active COVID-19.

This clone turned up a few times. The chain carries TRBV23-1 and TRBJ2-7; 9 positions match TRBD1. TRBV23-1 carries the ORF label, with uncertain function. The ends lost 3 bases at V and 2 bases at J; junction bases unmatched: 8. CDR3 length equals 16 residues. DNA for the CDR3: TGCGCCAGCAGTCATTTTCCGGGACAGGGACCCTACGAGCAGTACTTC. Its translation is CASSHFPGQGPYEQYF.

This clone was detected only once. V gene TRBV7-8 combines with J gene TRBJ2-7; 8 bases align to TRBD2. The CDR3 runs to 16 residues. The V segment lost 6 bases and the J segment 0 bases; nucleotides outside the gene matches: 10. Germline CDR1 SGHVS, CDR2 FQNEAQ. The CDR3 loop reads CASRRDGGALSYEQYF. The CDR3 DNA reads TGTGCCAGCAGGAGGGACGGGGGGGCCCTCTCCTACGAGCAGTACTTC.

This chain joins TRBV6-5 and TRBJ1-2; tentative D call: TRBD1 (6 bases). Germline CDR1 MNHEY, CDR2 SVGAGI. The V end was cut by 6 bases, the J end by 2 bases, with 10 bases between. CDR3 length equals 13 residues. The CDR3 nucleotides read TGTGCCAGCAGGAGGGACACCAACTATGGCTACACCTTC. Translated: CASRRDTNYGYTF.

The chain carries TRBV29-1 and TRBJ2-3; TRBD1 agrees at 7 bases. V lost 6 bases to trimming and J lost 2 bases; unmatched junction nucleotides: 8. From germline, CDR1 is SQVTM and CDR2 ANQGSEA. This CDR3 contains 14 residues. CDR3 bases: TGCAGCGTAGCTAGGGGGCCGATCACAGATACGCAGTATTTT. Residues: CSVARGPITDTQYF.

V usage is TRBV12-3 or TRBV12-4 and J usage is TRBJ2-5; D is possibly TRBD1 (5 bases). There are 13 residues in the CDR3. Trimming left V 3 bases short and J 9 bases short, with 14 bases between. The DNA for the CDR3 is TGTGCCAGCAGTTTGGGGCCGCAGTGGCCCCAGTACTTC. Translation gives CASSLGPQWPQYF.

V usage is TRBV24-1 and J usage is TRBJ2-1, with 13 bases matching TRBD2. The CDR3 is 16 residues long. Germline CDR1 KGHDR, CDR2 SFDVKD. J lost 2 bases, V lost 4 bases, and 1 base had no gene match. The chain's CDR3 is CATSDGLAGAYNEQFF. The DNA of the CDR3 is TGTGCCACCAGTGACGGACTAGCGGGGGCCTACAATGAGCAGTTCTTC.

This sequence joins TRBV12-3 or TRBV12-4 and TRBJ2-3; D not resolved. The V end lost 4 bases, the J end lost 1 base, and 6 bases lay between the germline ends. The CDR3 has 13 amino acids. CDR3 nucleotides: TGTGCCAGCAGTTCTACAGGCACAGATACGCAGTATTTT. Protein sequence: CASSSTGTDTQYF.

The rearrangement uses TRBV19 and TRBJ1-1, with D unresolved. Trimming cost V 7 bases and J 7 bases, with 16 bases left between them. There are 13 residues in the CDR3. CDR1 LNHDA and CDR2 SQIVND come from the germline V gene (reference sequence). CDR3 sequence (DNA): TGTGCCAGTACGCCTGACCAGGCTTATGAAGCTTTCTTT. This codes for CASTPDQAYEAFF.

The rearrangement joins TRBV7-2 to TRBJ1-6; TRBD1 might be the D (6 bases). The CDR3 is 19 amino acids. The V gene lost 2 bases and the J gene lost 7 bases, with 24 bases spanning the gap. Germline V gene data show CDR1 as SGHTA and CDR2 as FQGNSA. The CDR3 region has the DNA TGTGCCAGCAGCTTATACCCCCTAGGGGGGGTAAATTGGAATTCACCCCTCCACTTT. Its translation: CASSLYPLGGVNWNSPLHF.

This chain joins TRBV6-5 and TRBJ2-7; TRBD1 agrees at 10 bases. V dropped 6 bases and J dropped 8; count of bases not matched to a gene: 7. CDR3 length: 13 residues. Germline lookup yields CDR1 MNHEY and CDR2 SVGAGI. CDR3 sequence (DNA): TGTGCCAGCAGGGGGGGACAGGGGAGTAAGCAGTACTTC. This codes for CASRGGQGSKQYF.

CDR3 sequence reads: CASSRGLTNGYEQYF. The CDR3 nucleotides are TGCGCCAGCAGCCGTGGACTGACGAACGGGTACGAGCAGTACTTC. The chain couples TRBV4-1 to TRBJ2-7, with D perhaps matching TRBD2 (5 bases). The CDR3 contains 15 residues. Germline CDR1 and CDR2: MGHRA and YSYEKL. The ends were cut back, 4 bases at V and 4 bases at J, with 17 bases in the middle.

The CDR3 is CASSYSTRTASGFPLHF. CDR3 DNA: TGTGCCAGCAGTTACTCGACCCGGACAGCCTCCGGATTCCCCCTCCACTTT. V usage is TRBV6-2 or TRBV6-3 and J usage is TRBJ1-6; D might be TRBD1 (6 bases). CDR1 is MNHEY, CDR2 SVGEGT, per germline. V lost 0 bases to trimming and J lost 13 bases, with 22 bases between them. This CDR3 has 17 residues.

V is TRBV3-1 (or the pseudogene TRBV3-2) and J is TRBJ2-1; D is perhaps TRBD2 (5 bases). CDR1 LGHDT and CDR2 YNNKEL come from the germline V gene (reference sequence). Trimming removed 4 bases from V and 5 bases from J, with 12 bases in between. This CDR3 comprises 14 residues. This chain's CDR3 is CASSRASNNNEQFF. CDR3 in DNA: TGTGCCAGCAGCCGGGCTAGCAATAACAATGAGCAGTTCTTC.

This clone was detected only a few times. The gene calls are TRBV5-4 and TRBJ2-5; 9 nucleotides line up with TRBD2. Germline lookup yields CDR1 SGHNT and CDR2 YYREEE (reference sequence). This CDR3 is 15 amino acids long. Trimming removed 4 bases from V and 1 base from J; junction bases left unmatched: 5. The CDR3 is CASSRLAELQETQYF. CDR3 coding DNA: TGTGCCAGCAGCCGACTAGCGGAACTCCAAGAGACCCAGTACTTC.

V usage is TRBV24-1 and J usage is TRBJ2-3; 8 nucleotides agree with TRBD2. The junction had 10 bases not matched to a gene; V was cut back by 4 bases and J by 2 bases. Germline CDR1 KGHDR, CDR2 SFDVKD. This CDR3 has 17 residues. Here the CDR3 reads CATSDPLLAGLTDTQYF. In DNA form, the CDR3 reads TGTGCCACCAGTGACCCTCTCTTAGCGGGGCTCACAGATACGCAGTATTTT.

The chain links TRBV6-5 to TRBJ1-2; possible D gene TRBD1, 6 bases. Trimming stripped 7 bases from V and 3 bases from J, with 18 bases between. The CDR3 totals 15 residues. In germline, CDR1 is MNHEY, CDR2 SVGAGI. CDR3 sequence: CASKMGGAGYYGYTF. The CDR3 DNA is TGTGCCAGCAAAATGGGGGGGGCCGGGTACTATGGCTACACCTTC.

V is TRBV15 and J is TRBJ1-2; D is unresolved. The CDR3 extends over 13 amino acids. CDR1 and CDR2 (germline): LNHNV, YYDKDF (reference sequence). V was cut by 0 bases and J by 3 bases, with 5 bases left in between. CDR3 nucleotides: TGTGCCACCAGCAGAGACAGGTACTATGGCTACACCTTC. The encoded protein is CATSRDRYYGYTF.

This clone appeared a single time. The gene calls are TRBV5-6 and TRBJ2-2; TRBD1 matches 9 bases. Germline-derived CDR1 and CDR2 are SGHDT and YYEEEE. Trimming took 7 bases from V and 0 from J; bases not matched to a gene: 4. The CDR3 is made up of 15 amino acids. The DNA for the CDR3 is TGTGCCAGCGGTCGGGACAGGGCGAACACCGGGGAGCTGTTTTTT. It yields the protein CASGRDRANTGELFF.

This clone was seen only a few times. The chain is built from TRBV4-1 and TRBJ2-6, with TRBD1 identical over 7 bases. V lost 6 bases, J lost 0 bases, and 17 bases stayed unmatched. The CDR3 has 20 residues. Germline V gives CDR1 MGHRA, CDR2 YSYEKL. This chain's CDR3 is CASRPLPRDSINSGANVLTF. As DNA, the CDR3 is TGCGCCAGCAGGCCTCTACCCCGGGACAGTATTAACTCTGGGGCCAACGTCCTGACTTTC.

The V and J genes are TRBV6-1 and TRBJ2-7; 13 positions match TRBD2. The length of the CDR3 is 15 residues. Germline CDR1 reads MNHNS; CDR2 reads SASEGT. J gave up 4 bases and V 3 bases, and 3 bases lay outside the gene matches. The CDR3 loop reads CASSDRTSGSYEQYF. The CDR3 DNA reads TGTGCCAGCAGTGACAGGACTAGCGGGAGTTACGAGCAGTACTTC.

The gene calls are TRBV3-1 (or the pseudogene TRBV3-2) and TRBJ2-5, with TRBD2 identical over 10 bases. Germline CDR1 and CDR2: LGHDT and YNNKEL (reference sequence). The junction had 5 bases not matched to a gene; V was cut back by 0 bases and J by 1 base. The CDR3 has 17 amino acids. CDR3 DNA sequence: TGTGCCAGCAGCCAAGATTGGAGCGGGAGGGCCCAAGAGACCCAGTACTTC. It specifies CASSQDWSGRAQETQYF.

J is TRBJ2-7 and V is TRBV12-3 or TRBV12-4; a possible D gene is TRBD2 (7 bases). This CDR3 comprises 12 residues. V dropped 8 bases and J dropped 6 bases, with 14 bases sitting between them. CDR3 protein: CASARGPGEQYF. The CDR3 region has the DNA TGTGCCAGCGCGCGGGGGCCGGGCGAGCAGTACTTC.

This chain uses TRBV7-2 with TRBJ2-1, with D unclear. CDR3 length: 12 residues. The V gene lost 5 bases and the J gene lost 9 bases, with 11 bases spanning the gap. CDR1 and CDR2 from the germline V gene are SGHTA and FQGNSA. The CDR3 DNA follows: TGTGCCAGCAGCCCCCTTTTCGGTGAGCAGTTCTTC. As protein: CASSPLFGEQFF.

The chain has TRBV12-3 or TRBV12-4 and TRBJ2-1, with 7 bases lining up with TRBD2. The CDR3 totals 12 residues. V shed 7 bases, J shed 7 bases, and the junction held 4 bases outside the gene matches. CDR3 amino acids: CASTSLANEQFF. CDR3 in DNA: TGTGCCAGCACCTCACTAGCGAATGAGCAGTTCTTC.

The table lists this clone with a few counts. This chain uses TRBV18 with TRBJ2-7; 7 positions agree with TRBD1. V shed 2 bases and J 5 bases; nucleotides not matched to a gene: 3. Germline CDR1 reads KGHSH; CDR2 reads LQKENI. This CDR3 has 13 amino acids. Here the CDR3 reads CASSPDRANEQYF. CDR3 DNA sequence: TGTGCCAGCTCACCAGACAGGGCCAACGAGCAGTACTTC.

The genes are TRBV7-8 and TRBJ2-2; a weak D match, TRBD2 (6 bases). Germline CDR1 and CDR2: SGHVS and FQNEAQ. This CDR3 has 15 amino acids. Trimming removed 5 bases at V and 0 bases at J, with 10 bases between. CDR3: CASSRENSNTGELFF. CDR3 sequence (DNA): TGTGCCAGCAGCCGGGAGAACTCGAACACCGGGGAGCTGTTTTTT. Using reference TRBV7-8 and TRBJ2-2 for the parts outside the CDR3, the full variable domain is GAGVSQSPRYKVAKRGQDVALRCDPISGHVSLFWYQQALGQGPEFLTYFQNEAQLDKSGLPSDRFFAERPEGSVSTLKIQRTQQEDSAVYLCASSRENSNTGELFFGEGSRLTVL.

DNA for the CDR3: TGCGCCAGCAGGGACTACGAAGGGGGCGACTATGGCTACACCTTC. This translates into CASRDYEGGDYGYTF. The chain carries TRBV4-1 and TRBJ1-2; TRBD1 agrees at 7 bases. The CDR3 is 15 residues long. V lost 6 bases to trimming and J lost 3 bases; unmatched junction nucleotides: 10. Germline CDR1 reads MGHRA; CDR2 reads YSYEKL.

CDR3 protein: CASSLGAQGNTIYF. CDR3 DNA: TGCGCCAGCAGCTTGGGGGCGCAGGGAAACACCATATATTTT. The gene calls are TRBV5-1 and TRBJ1-3; D gene unclear. Trimming left V 0 bases short and J 4 bases short, with 8 bases between. The CDR3 has 14 amino acids. Germline V CDR1 and CDR2: SGHRS, YFSETQ.

The table lists this clone with a few counts. CDR3 residues: CASSLGPHEQYF. For the CDR3, the DNA is TGCGCCAGCAGCTTGGGGCCTCACGAGCAGTACTTC. J is TRBJ2-7 and V is TRBV5-1; D is unclear. V was clipped by 0 bases and J by 5 bases, with 6 bases between them. CDR3 length: 12 amino acids. Per germline, CDR1 SGHRS and CDR2 YFSETQ.